The clone carrying this T cell receptor (beta chain) is classed as medium-sized (0.01 to 0.1%). This entry comes from a study of T cells after yellow fever vaccination. V shed 1 base, J shed 4 bases, and the junction held 8 bases outside the gene matches. This CDR3 region has 16 residues. Germline values: CDR1 LGHNA, CDR2 YNFKEQ. UMIs were added to TCR cDNA along with a universal primer site when it was made by 5'RACE template switching. One entry per CDR3 protein results from TCRdb running MiXCR on the 5' RACE reads. The repertoire holds 25,000 to 35,000 distinct CDR3 sequences, roughly 5.9% seen once, with roughly 25% in the top ten.

This rearrangement joins TRBV4-2 to TRBJ2-7, with TRBD2 identical over 9 bases. This sequence originates from a man younger than 40 who received the YFV17D yellow fever vaccine. Material: PBMCs, either bulk or a sorted T-cell subset (CD4+, CD8+, memory, or dextramer-sorted; not recorded which), obtained on the day of the yellow fever booster vaccination. CDR3 region: CASSQGGGLASYEQYF. In nucleotides, the CDR3 is TGTGCCAGCAGCCAAGGGGGGGGACTAGCTTCGTACGAGCAGTACTTC.